The clone carrying this TCR beta chain was found many times. Germline loops: CDR1 SGHTA, CDR2 FQGTGA. Losses at the gene ends were 1 base for V and 4 bases for J; bases not matched to a gene: 4. CDR3 length: 15 residues. Multiplex PCR in two rounds served to amplify TCR beta CDR3 from genomic DNA. The first round of PCR was done with primers that matched each TRBV and TRBJ gene. TCRdb passed the multiplex PCR reads through MiXCR, listing each CDR3 protein once. The sample records about 15,000 distinct CDR3 sequences, 15% to 20% being singletons. The record originates from a study of prognosis after radiotherapy for stage I lung cancer. Study context: The study deemed all of its non-small cell lung cancer patients medically inoperable. The roughly 12 male and 6 female patients were aged about 53 to 84, median around 78 years.

With two time points in the design, 5.5 to 7.5 milliliters of peripheral blood were drawn at each one. The sequencing used PBMCs, collected before or after stereotactic body radiation therapy (not recorded which). The genes are TRBV7-3 and TRBJ2-3, with TRBD2 matching over 8 bases. The source of this sequence is a donor of 50 years or more with non-small cell lung cancer. In nucleotides, the CDR3 is TGTGCCAGCAGCTTAATGGGGACTAGTGCAGATACGCAGTATTTT. This codes for CASSLMGTSADTQYF.